The 19 T cell receptor beta chains below all came from one sample that was sequenced in a study of shared clonotypes between healthy human individuals. Clones were sequenced by immunoSEQ multiplex PCR, and TCRdb holds only the in-frame ones, with some missing. This sample has millions of clones; 95% occur once, and the top ten carry roughly 0.13%. The sequenced material came from naive CD4+ T cells sorted from blood. The subset: CD45RA+ positively selected. The receptors stem from a man younger than 35 in good health.

This clone appeared a single time. This rearrangement joins TRBV29-1 to TRBJ2-3; possibly TRBD2 for D (5 bases). The CDR3 runs 13 residues. From germline, CDR1 is SQVTM and CDR2 ANQGSEA. V dropped 0 bases and J dropped 6 bases, with 10 bases sitting between them. CDR3: CSVEDNGVDTQYF. The CDR3 DNA follows: TGCAGCGTTGAAGACAACGGGGTGGATACGCAGTATTTT.

The chain links TRBV21-1 to TRBJ2-3; the table assigns TRBD1, which was not confirmed against the DNA. TRBV21-1 is noted as a pseudogene. CDR3 size: 15 residues. CDR3 region: CASRQRDRDWDTQYF. The CDR3 nucleotides read TGTGCCAGCAGGCAAAGGGACAGGGACTGGGATACGCAGTATTTT.

V usage is TRBV5-4 and J usage is TRBJ2-1; TRBD2 might be the D (6 bases). CDR1 SGHNT and CDR2 YYREEE come from the germline V gene (reference sequence). Deletions cut 9 bases from V and 0 bases from J, with 13 bases between. The CDR3 totals 14 residues. The CDR3 region is CATSAGRSYNEQFF. The CDR3 DNA sequence: TGTGCCACCTCGGCGGGGCGCTCCTACAATGAGCAGTTCTTC.

The chain recombines TRBV2 with TRBJ2-5, with a possible D match to TRBD1 (6 bases). The CDR3 is 12 residues long. V gave up 11 bases and J gave up 0 bases, with 10 bases separating them. Germline values: CDR1 SNHLY, CDR2 FYNNEI. The CDR3 here is CAGRDNQETQYF. CDR3 nucleotides: TGTGCCGGACGGGACAACCAAGAGACCCAGTACTTC.

The chain links TRBV5-1 to TRBJ1-6; 7 nucleotides align to TRBD1. Trimming removed 4 bases from V and 7 bases from J; junction bases left unmatched: 5. CDR1 is SGHRS and CDR2 is YFSETQ in the germline V gene. This CDR3 spans 14 amino acids. CDR3 loop: CASSAGQANSPLHF. CDR3 coding DNA: TGCGCCAGCAGCGCTGGACAGGCCAATTCACCCCTCCACTTT.

DNA of the CDR3: TGTGCCAGCAGCAGACCAACAGGGGGCCTATCCTACGAGCAGTACTTC. Protein: CASSRPTGGLSYEQYF. J is TRBJ2-7 and V is TRBV7-9; 9 nucleotides agree with TRBD1. Germline assignment: CDR1 SEHNR and CDR2 FQNEAQ (reference sequence). The CDR3 is made up of 16 amino acids. J lost 1 base, V lost 5 bases, and 9 bases had no gene match.

The CDR3 nucleotides are TGTGCCAGCAGTAGGGGACTAGTGGCGCAAGAGACCCAGTACTTC. It translates to CASSRGLVAQETQYF. The chain carries TRBV6-5 and TRBJ2-5, with 8 positions matching TRBD2. There are 15 residues in the CDR3. The V gene's germline CDR1 is MNHEY and CDR2 SVGAGI. V dropped 5 bases and J dropped 2; count of bases not matched to a gene: 7.

The genes are TRBV12-5 and TRBJ2-5, with no clear D. V lost 2 bases, J lost 4 bases, and 20 bases lay in between. The CDR3 loop spans 17 amino acids. In germline, CDR1 is LGHNT, CDR2 FRNRAP. The CDR3 reads CASGLNIWVGNGETQYF. As DNA, the CDR3 is TGTGCTAGTGGTTTGAATATATGGGTAGGGAATGGAGAGACCCAGTACTTC.

To note about this clone: The junction and the germline gene differ at one end; a read error may be behind it. In DNA, the CDR3 is TGTGCCTGGAGCCCCAGTCGGACTAGCTCCCACAATGAGCAGTTCTTC. Translation: CAWSPSRTSSHNEQFF. The chain has TRBV30 and TRBJ2-1; 8 bases align to TRBD2. This CDR3 spans 16 amino acids. Germline V CDR1 and CDR2: GTSNPN, SVGIG (reference sequence).

With regard to this clone: Other nucleotide sequences from this sample produce the same CDR3. The rearrangement uses TRBV18 and TRBJ2-7, with 8 bases lining up with TRBD1. Trimming at V came to 3 bases and at J to 7 bases, leaving 2 bases not matched to a gene. The CDR3 totals 12 residues. Germline V gene sequence: CDR1 KGHSH, CDR2 LQKENI. The CDR3 reads CASSPGDREQYF. CDR3 nucleotides: TGTGCCAGCTCACCCGGGGACAGGGAGCAGTACTTC.

Only one count was recorded for this clone. Other nucleotide sequences from this sample produce the same CDR3. V is TRBV5-1 and J is TRBJ2-3; TRBD2 matches at 9 bases. Germline V gene sequence: CDR1 SGHRS, CDR2 YFSETQ. This CDR3 region has 15 residues. The V and J ends lost 0 bases and 2 bases, in that order; junction bases with no gene match: 1. The CDR3: CASSLVAGVTDTQYF. The CDR3 region has the DNA TGCGCCAGCAGCTTGGTAGCGGGGGTCACAGATACGCAGTATTTT.

V usage is TRBV23-1 and J usage is TRBJ1-2; 7 bases agree with TRBD1. TRBV23-1 is sorted into the ORF group, with uncertain function. The CDR3 loop spans 12 amino acids. Trimming took 8 bases from V and 8 from J; bases not matched to a gene: 8. Written as DNA, the CDR3 is TGCGCCAGCCCTCGACAGGGTGAGGGCTACACCTTC. It specifies CASPRQGEGYTF.

The chain recombines TRBV5-1 with TRBJ2-2, with 11 bases matching TRBD2. In germline, CDR1 is SGHRS, CDR2 YFSETQ. The CDR3 runs 14 residues. V was clipped by 4 bases and J by 7 bases; unmatched bases: 3. The CDR3 DNA sequence: TGCGCCAGCAGCCCGACTAGCGGGATCGGGGAGCTGTTTTTT. This codes for CASSPTSGIGELFF.

V is TRBV5-1 and J is TRBJ1-2, with D maybe TRBD1 (6 bases). V lost 0 bases and J 5 bases, leaving 20 bases between the germline ends. The CDR3 covers 17 residues. Germline values: CDR1 SGHRS, CDR2 YFSETQ. In DNA form, the CDR3 reads TGCGCCAGCAGCTTGGTGGGGGGCCAAACAGCGGAATATGGCTACACCTTC. The encoded protein is CASSLVGGQTAEYGYTF. Combining the CDR3 with reference TRBV5-1 and TRBJ1-2 gives the whole variable domain KAGVTQTPRYLIKTRGQQVTLSCSPISGHRSVSWYQQTPGQGLQFLFEYFSETQRNKGNFPGRFSGRQFSNSRSEMNVSTLELGDSALYLCASSLVGGQTAEYGYTFGSGTRLTVV.

The V and J genes are TRBV2 and TRBJ1-1; 8 bases fit TRBD1. J was trimmed by 5 bases and V by 5 bases; bases with no gene match: 10. Germline CDR1 and CDR2: SNHLY and FYNNEI. The CDR3 sequence is 15 residues long. Written as DNA, the CDR3 is TGTGCCAGCAGTCCAGTCCAGGGGGCAGGGACTGAAGCTTTCTTT. It yields the protein CASSPVQGAGTEAFF.

The count of this clone is one. This chain links TRBV5-6 with TRBJ1-2; D call uncertain. V lost 0 bases, J lost 2 bases, and 14 bases lay in between. CDR3 size: 16 residues. The germline gives CDR1 SGHDT, CDR2 YYEEEE. This CDR3 is CASSLGLGVGNYGYTF. CDR3 sequence (DNA): TGTGCCAGCAGCTTGGGCCTCGGGGTTGGAAACTATGGCTACACCTTC.

The CDR3 DNA follows: TGTGCCAGCAGCTTAGTGCGGATTGCCTACGAGCAGTACTTC. Translating gives CASSLVRIAYEQYF. The rearrangement joins TRBV7-2 to TRBJ2-7; D not certain. The CDR3 has 14 amino acids. V lost 1 base to trimming and J lost 2 bases, with 9 bases between them. Per the germline V gene, CDR1 is SGHTA and CDR2 is FQGNSA. Full variable domain (rest looked up from reference TRBV7-2 and TRBJ2-7): GAGVSQSPSNKVTEKGKDVELRCDPISGHTALYWYRQSLGQGLEFLIYFQGNSAPDKSGLPSDRFSAERTGGSVSTLTIQRTQQEDSAVYLCASSLVRIAYEQYFGPGTRLTVT.

The CDR3 region is CASSDGQGGRTEAFF. The DNA for the CDR3 is TGTGCCAGCAGCGACGGACAGGGCGGACGCACTGAAGCTTTCTTT. The genes are TRBV7-9 and TRBJ1-1; 8 positions agree with TRBD1. CDR1 and CDR2 (germline): SEHNR, FQNEAQ (reference sequence). J was trimmed by 4 bases and V by 5 bases; bases with no gene match: 9. The CDR3 spans 15 residues.

On this clone: The sample has other DNA sequences that encode this CDR3 too. V gene TRBV9 combines with J gene TRBJ1-4; D remains unclear. V was cut by 1 base and J by 0 bases, with 4 bases left in between. The germline V gene has CDR1 SGDLS and CDR2 YYNGEE. The CDR3 sequence is 14 residues long. This chain's CDR3 is CASSVTATNEKLFF. CDR3 nucleotide sequence: TGTGCCAGCAGCGTAACTGCAACTAATGAAAAACTGTTTTTT.